These T cell receptor beta chains were read from a single sample in a study of T-cell memory formation after mild COVID-19. TCRdb reprocessed the 5' RACE reads with MiXCR, giving one entry per CDR3 protein. Of about 350,000 distinct CDR3 sequences listed, 25% to 30% were seen once; the top ten hold roughly 14%. Sequencing was performed on PBMCs or a T cell subset sorted from them (not recorded which). These receptors came from an adult woman who had mild COVID-19 (a few samples of this study predate the infection). Cell type and time point are not known. Each CDR3 is given with its conserved first and last residue. Each record gives: J gene, D gene, clone size, V gene, CDR3 DNA, CDR3 protein. The D gene is left open where the match is weak. Clone size is not always given. Where it is, it says once, few, many or a class for expanded clones.

TRBJ1-1 | - | few | TRBV20-1 | TGCAGTGCACCGGGGGCCCGGGGGGCGGGCACTGAAGCTTTCTTT | CSAPGARGAGTEAFF
TRBJ2-1 | TRBD2 | - | TRBV6-6 | TGTGCCAGCAGTTACGGAGCGGGGGGTACCAATGAGCAGTTCTTC | CASSYGAGGTNEQFF
TRBJ2-7 | - | few | TRBV7-9 | TGTGCCAGCAGCTTAGAAGGGGGTGGCGACGAGCAGTACTTC | CASSLEGGGDEQYF
TRBJ2-7 | - | few | TRBV5-1 | TGCGCCAGCAGCTTGGCGCGGGTTAGCGCCTACGAGCAGTACTTC | CASSLARVSAYEQYF
TRBJ2-5 | TRBD2 | few | TRBV27 | TGTGCCAGCAGCCCCTGGGGACTAGCGGGATGGGGGGAGACCCAGTACTTC | CASSPWGLAGWGETQYF
TRBJ1-1 | TRBD1 | - | TRBV7-9 | TGTGCCAGCAGCTTGCACAGGGGTCCCACGAACACTGAAGCTTTCTTT | CASSLHRGPTNTEAFF
TRBJ1-4 | - | few | TRBV6-6 | TGTGCCATCCGGGGACCCAATGAAAAACTGTTTTTT | CAIRGPNEKLFF
TRBJ2-7 | - | - | TRBV2 | TGTGCCAGCAGTTTGGCGATCCAAACCTACGAGCAGTACTTC | CASSLAIQTYEQYF
TRBJ2-5 | - | - | TRBV27 | TGTGCCAGCAGTCAAGCCCTCTGGAAAGAGACCCAGTACTTC | CASSQALWKETQYF
TRBJ2-5 | TRBD2 | - | TRBV7-6 | TGTGCCAGTTCCGGGAGGCGGGTAGAGACCCAGTACTTC | CASSGRRVETQYF